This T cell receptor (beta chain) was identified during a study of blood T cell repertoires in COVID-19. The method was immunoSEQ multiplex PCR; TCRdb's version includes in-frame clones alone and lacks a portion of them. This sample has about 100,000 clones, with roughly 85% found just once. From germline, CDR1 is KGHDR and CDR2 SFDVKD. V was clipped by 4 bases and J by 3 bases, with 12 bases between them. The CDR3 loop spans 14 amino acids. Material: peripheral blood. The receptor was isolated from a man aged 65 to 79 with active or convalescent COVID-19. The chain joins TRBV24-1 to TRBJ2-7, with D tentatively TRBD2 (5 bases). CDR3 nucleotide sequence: TGTGCCACCAGTGACGCGGGTTCTCTCTACGAGCAGTACTTC. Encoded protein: CATSDAGSLYEQYF.